This T cell receptor beta chain was recorded in a study of blood T cell repertoires in COVID-19. About the study: Samples representing acute and convalescent COVID-19 were sourced from the United States, Italy and Spain. T cells, B-cell-depleted T cells, or PBMCs supplied cDNA or gDNA.

Authors' processing steps: Amplification from reference gene primers served as the basis for estimated nucleated cell counts. Libraries were prepared by immunoSEQ multiplex PCR; TCRdb keeps only in-frame clonotypes and omits some of them. V and J calls and clone size are as listed in that table; D and trimming were resolved from the DNA. In the table there are 90,000 to 100,000 clones, about four fifths of which are singletons. This CDR3 spans 16 amino acids. Germline CDR1 and CDR2: ENHRY and SYGVKD. Trimming removed 3 bases at V and 6 bases at J, with 17 bases between. The sample was peripheral blood. This clonotype was sampled from a woman aged 55-70 years with acute or convalescent COVID-19. V gene TRBV10-3 combines with J gene TRBJ1-4, with D possibly being TRBD1 (6 bases). The CDR3 region has the DNA TGTGCCATCAGTGACTCTAGGGGACCAGGGGATGAAAAACTGTTTTTT. This sequence encodes CAISDSRGPGDEKLFF.